Many counts were recorded for the clone carrying this T cell receptor (beta chain). Its target is unknown. This entry belongs to a study of T-cell reconstitution after alpha-beta-depleted transplantation in children. Whole-study findings and limits: Several hundred rapidly expanded clones from non-depleted graft cells reportedly supplied alpha-beta T cells about two months post-transplant. There were some patients whose high TCRbeta diversity at day 60 came from surviving recipient T cells and thymic progenitors. The authors attributed T-cell counts and diversity one year after transplant mostly to newly produced T cells.

Germline V CDR1 and CDR2: SGHRS, YFSETQ. V lost 1 base to trimming and J lost 5 bases, with 13 bases between them. This CDR3 contains 15 residues. The authors prepared the TCRbeta library with unique molecular identifiers. TCRdb fed the PCR reads into MiXCR, producing one record per CDR3 protein. This table holds about 300,000 distinct CDR3 sequences, almost 8% found once. The gene calls are TRBV5-1 and TRBJ2-1; D is perhaps TRBD2 (6 bases). This receptor was identified in a female patient aged 2-9 years who had a stem cell transplant for Fanconi anemia, so the T cells may come from the graft donor. The specimen was peripheral blood, collected 360 days after TCRalphabeta/CD19-depleted stem cell transplant. The CDR3 sequence is CASSLHRTTDNEQFF. The DNA for the CDR3 is TGCGCCAGCAGCTTGCACCGGACTACCGACAATGAGCAGTTCTTC.